These 25 T cell receptor beta chains were sequenced from one sample in a study of cytomegalovirus exposure and HLA in healthy donors. Some clones are missing from TCRdb's copy, which holds only in-frame ones; the method was immunoSEQ multiplex PCR. The sample carries about 130,000 clones, approximately 89% recorded once. Sequences were obtained from PBMCs. The source is a woman aged 18-29 years in good health and CMV-seropositive.

CDR3 nucleotide sequence: TGTGCCAGCAGTTTATCCCCCAGAAACACTGAAGCTTTCTTT. Translated: CASSLSPRNTEAFF. This chain links TRBV28 with TRBJ1-1; no reliable D call. CDR1 MDHEN and CDR2 SYDVKM come from the germline V gene. V was trimmed by 1 base and J by 2 bases, leaving 8 bases between them. The CDR3 has 14 residues.

The chain carries TRBV7-3 and TRBJ2-5; TRBD2 aligns across 11 bases. Trimming cost V 5 bases and J 5 bases; bases outside gene matches: 4. This CDR3 is built from 14 residues. CDR1 and CDR2 (germline): SGHTA, FQGTGA. The CDR3 region has the DNA TGTGCCAGCAGCCTTAGCGGGGGGGCGGAGACCCAGTACTTC. Translated, it gives CASSLSGGAETQYF. Drawing the rest from reference TRBV7-3 and TRBJ2-5, the complete variable domain is GAGVSQTPSNKVTEKGKYVELRCDPISGHTALYWYRQSLGQGPEFLIYFQGTGAADDSGLPNDRFFAVRPEGSVSTLKIQRTERGDSAVYLCASSLSGGAETQYFGPGTRLLVL.

The CDR3 DNA follows: TGTGCCAGTAGCGGGACTAGCTTTAACGAGCAGTACTTC. This translates into CASSGTSFNEQYF. The J gene is TRBJ2-7, the V gene TRBV19; 9 bases fit TRBD2. The CDR3 length is 13 residues. J lost 5 bases, V lost 6 bases, and 5 bases had no gene match. From germline, CDR1 is LNHDA and CDR2 SQIVND (reference sequence).

This chain uses TRBV7-2 with TRBJ2-3, with D unclear. The CDR3 totals 12 residues. Germline CDR1 and CDR2: SGHTA and FQGNSA. V shed 4 bases and J shed 4 bases, with 6 bases lying between them. The CDR3 sequence is CASSSLADTQYF. In nucleotides, the CDR3 is TGTGCCAGCAGCTCCTTAGCAGATACGCAGTATTTT.

The chain combines TRBV5-1 with TRBJ2-7; 7 bases agree with TRBD1. V was clipped by 1 base and J by 1 base; unmatched bases: 2. The CDR3 length is 14 residues. Germline values: CDR1 SGHRS, CDR2 YFSETQ. CDR3 region: CASSLSGGSYEQYF. In DNA form, the CDR3 reads TGCGCCAGCAGCTTGTCAGGGGGTTCCTACGAGCAGTACTTC.

The chain couples TRBV28 to TRBJ2-1, with 8 bases that match TRBD1. Germline V gives CDR1 MDHEN, CDR2 SYDVKM. The CDR3 is 15 residues long. V lost 2 bases and J lost 6; bases outside the gene matches: 6. The CDR3 DNA follows: TGTGCCAGCAGTTTAGGGACAGGCGTCTCCAATGAGCAGTTCTTC. Its translation is CASSLGTGVSNEQFF.

The chain joins TRBV7-9 to TRBJ1-5; D unresolved. From germline, CDR1 is SEHNR and CDR2 FQNEAQ (reference sequence). The CDR3 contains 12 residues. V lost 1 base and J 5 bases, leaving 3 bases between the germline ends. CDR3 protein: CASSLVDQPQHF. The CDR3 nucleotides read TGTGCCAGCAGCTTAGTCGATCAGCCCCAGCATTTT.

The V gene is TRBV2, the J gene TRBJ2-7; D is possibly TRBD2 (6 bases). Germline CDR1 reads SNHLY; CDR2 reads FYNNEI. The CDR3 has 13 amino acids. V lost 3 bases and J 1 base, leaving 7 bases between the germline ends. The CDR3 DNA reads TGTGCCAGCAGTGAGACTAGATCCTACGAGCAGTACTTC. This encodes CASSETRSYEQYF. The complete variable domain, with remaining parts taken from reference TRBV2 and TRBJ2-7, reads EPEVTQTPSHQVTQMGQEVILRCVPISNHLYFYWYRQILGQKVEFLVSFYNNEISEKSEIFDDQFSVERPDGSNFTLKIRSTKLEDSAMYFCASSETRSYEQYFGPGTRLTVT.

The rearrangement joins TRBV27 to TRBJ2-5, with 10 nucleotides matching TRBD2. Germline assignment: CDR1 MNHEY and CDR2 SMNVEV (reference sequence). Germline trimming cut 4 bases from V and 5 bases from J; bases unmatched to any gene: 4. CDR3 length: 14 residues. The CDR3 DNA sequence: TGTGCCAGCAGTTCGGGACTAGCGCTGGAGACCCAGTACTTC. This gives the protein CASSSGLALETQYF.

V and J are TRBV2 and TRBJ1-6; weak D call: TRBD1 (6 bases). Trimming stripped 7 bases from V and 7 bases from J, with 11 bases between. This CDR3 has 13 amino acids. CDR1 and CDR2 from the germline V gene are SNHLY and FYNNEI. The CDR3 DNA sequence: TGTGCCAGCAAGAGACAGGAAAATTCACCCCTCCACTTT. As protein: CASKRQENSPLHF.

CDR3 residues: CASSQTAGRGDTGELFF. The CDR3 region has the DNA TGTGCCAGCAGCCAAACGGCCGGCAGGGGAGACACCGGGGAGCTGTTTTTT. The V gene is TRBV14, the J gene TRBJ2-2; D is possibly TRBD1 (6 bases). The V end lost 2 bases, the J end lost 3 bases, and 16 bases lay between the germline ends. This CDR3 region has 17 residues. The germline gives CDR1 SGHDN, CDR2 FVKESK.

The rearrangement links TRBV28 to TRBJ2-4; TRBD2 agrees at 8 bases. V trimming: 7 bases; J trimming: 1 base; junction bases outside the gene matches: 12. CDR3 length: 17 residues. Germline CDR1 reads MDHEN; CDR2 reads SYDVKM. The DNA of the CDR3 is TGTGCCAGCACCCACACGGGACTAGGGAACGCCAAAAACATTCAGTACTTC. Translated: CASTHTGLGNAKNIQYF.

J is TRBJ2-1 and V is TRBV11-2; TRBD2 matches at 12 bases. CDR1 and CDR2 (germline): SGHAT, FQNNGV. Trimming removed 2 bases from V and 7 bases from J; junction bases left unmatched: 3. This CDR3 contains 15 residues. The CDR3 nucleotides read TGTGCCAGCAGCTTACTAGCGGGGGGGCTGAATGAGCAGTTCTTC. The encoded protein is CASSLLAGGLNEQFF.

The chain employs TRBV5-1 and TRBJ1-3; 7 nucleotides match TRBD1. The V gene end was trimmed by 3 bases and the J gene end by 3 bases; junction bases not matched to a gene: 0. Germline CDR1 SGHRS, CDR2 YFSETQ. The CDR3 is 13 amino acids. CDR3 DNA sequence: TGCGCCAGCAGCTGGGACAGTGGAAACACCATATATTTT. Its protein is CASSWDSGNTIYF.

The rearrangement joins TRBV4-2 to TRBJ1-6; D call uncertain. Germline V gene data show CDR1 as LGHNA and CDR2 as YNFKEQ. The CDR3 loop spans 15 amino acids. The V and J ends lost 0 bases and 3 bases respectively, with 6 bases between them. CDR3 sequence (DNA): TGTGCCAGCAGCCAAGACCACAGCTATAATTCACCCCTCCACTTT. Protein sequence: CASSQDHSYNSPLHF.

The rearrangement links TRBV4-1 to TRBJ2-7, with a possible D match to TRBD2 (7 bases). With 0 bases removed from V and 1 base from J, the gap between germline ends came to 16 bases. In germline, CDR1 is MGHRA, CDR2 YSYEKL. This CDR3 contains 17 residues. The CDR3 DNA is TGCGCCAGCAGCCAAGACGGGGGGCAGGGCCGATCCTACGAGCAGTACTTC. It yields the protein CASSQDGGQGRSYEQYF.

The chain joins TRBV18 to TRBJ2-1; D is perhaps TRBD1 (6 bases). The ends were cut back, 1 base at V and 4 bases at J, with 11 bases in the middle. The CDR3 consists of 15 residues. Germline CDR1 is KGHSH and CDR2 is LQKENI. The CDR3 bases are TGTGCCAGCTCACCACGGGTCGACAGGTACAATGAGCAGTTCTTC. This sequence encodes CASSPRVDRYNEQFF.

V usage is TRBV4-3 and J usage is TRBJ1-6; D not certain. V lost 2 bases and J 11 bases, leaving 10 bases between the germline ends. This CDR3 spans 13 amino acids. Germline lookup yields CDR1 LGHNA and CDR2 YSLEER. The CDR3 DNA follows: TGCGCCAGCAGCCAACGGCAGCGGCCACCCCTCCACTTT. Its protein is CASSQRQRPPLHF.

This clone was picked up one time. The chain employs TRBV13 and TRBJ2-7, with 8 bases lining up with TRBD1. V gave up 6 bases and J gave up 5 bases; unmatched junction bases: 9. The CDR3 is 14 amino acids. From germline, CDR1 is PRHDT and CDR2 FYEKMQ (reference sequence). The CDR3 loop reads CASSSRTQGDEQYF. CDR3 nucleotide sequence: TGTGCCAGCAGTTCCCGAACACAGGGGGACGAGCAGTACTTC.

The rearrangement joins TRBV10-1 to TRBJ2-7; weak D call: TRBD1 (7 bases). CDR3 length: 15 amino acids. CDR1 WNHNN and CDR2 SYGVQD come from the germline V gene (reference sequence). V was pared by 3 bases and J by 0 bases, with 12 bases between. The CDR3 bases are TGCGCCAGCAGTGACGGCAGGGGGGACTCCTACGAGCAGTACTTC. Protein: CASSDGRGDSYEQYF.

Here the CDR3 reads CTSSQDRASGGLVGKKTQYF. As DNA, the CDR3 is TGCACCAGCAGCCAAGATAGGGCTAGCGGGGGGTTAGTCGGGAAAAAGACCCAGTACTTC. The J gene is TRBJ2-5, the V gene TRBV1; the D call of TRBD2 is as the table states it, not checked on the DNA. TRBV1 is listed as a pseudogene. This CDR3 spans 20 amino acids.

This clone was counted a single time. The rearrangement uses TRBV18 and TRBJ1-2; no clear D gene. CDR3 length: 15 amino acids. Trimming took off 1 base at V and 3 bases at J, with 12 bases between the two ends. Germline lookup yields CDR1 KGHSH and CDR2 LQKENI. The CDR3 loop is CASSPRGREDYGYTF. The CDR3 bases are TGTGCCAGCTCACCACGAGGGCGTGAGGACTATGGCTACACCTTC.

The CDR3 DNA follows: TGTGCCAGCTCACCACAGACTAGCCATGAGCAGTTCTTC. Its translation: CASSPQTSHEQFF. J is TRBJ2-1 and V is TRBV18; 7 nucleotides agree with TRBD2. Germline lookup yields CDR1 KGHSH and CDR2 LQKENI. The J segment lost 8 bases and the V segment lost 1 base, leaving 2 bases of the junction unmatched. The CDR3 is 13 residues long.

V and J are TRBV5-4 and TRBJ2-7, with 9 nucleotides matching TRBD2. Looked up from germline, CDR1 is SGHNT and CDR2 is YYREEE (reference sequence). The CDR3 spans 16 residues. Trimming removed 2 bases from V and 2 bases from J; junction bases left unmatched: 8. CDR3 loop: CASSFKSQRGAYEQYF. The DNA of the CDR3 is TGTGCCAGCAGCTTTAAGTCTCAGCGGGGGGCCTACGAGCAGTACTTC.

In this sample, this clone turned up a few times. The rearrangement uses TRBV27 and TRBJ1-5; D gene unclear. The CDR3 totals 14 residues. Germline CDR1 MNHEY, CDR2 SMNVEV (reference sequence). V dropped 2 bases and J dropped 5 bases, with 10 bases sitting between them. CDR3: CASSLGPAYQPQHF. In DNA, the CDR3 is TGTGCCAGCAGTTTAGGGCCAGCCTATCAGCCCCAGCATTTT.